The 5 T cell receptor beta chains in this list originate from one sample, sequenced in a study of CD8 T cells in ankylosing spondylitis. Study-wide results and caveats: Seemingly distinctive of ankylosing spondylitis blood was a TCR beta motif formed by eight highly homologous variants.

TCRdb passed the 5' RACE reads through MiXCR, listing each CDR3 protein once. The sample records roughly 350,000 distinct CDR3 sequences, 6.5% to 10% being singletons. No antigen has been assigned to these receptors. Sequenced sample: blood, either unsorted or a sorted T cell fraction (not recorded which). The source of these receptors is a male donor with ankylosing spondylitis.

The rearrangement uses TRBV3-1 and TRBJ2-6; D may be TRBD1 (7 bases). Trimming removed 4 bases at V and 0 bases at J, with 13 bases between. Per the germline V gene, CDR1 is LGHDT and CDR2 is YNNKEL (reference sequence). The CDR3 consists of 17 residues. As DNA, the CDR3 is TGTGCCAGCAGCCTGGCGGGACAGATCTCTGGGGCCAACGTCCTGACTTTC. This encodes CASSLAGQISGANVLTF.

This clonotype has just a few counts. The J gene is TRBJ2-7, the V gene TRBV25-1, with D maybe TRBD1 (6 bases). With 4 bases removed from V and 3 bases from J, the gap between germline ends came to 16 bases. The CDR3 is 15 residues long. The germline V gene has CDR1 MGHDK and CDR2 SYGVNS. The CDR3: CASSASQGLYYEQYF. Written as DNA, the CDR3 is TGTGCCAGCAGTGCCTCACAGGGTCTATACTACGAGCAGTACTTC.

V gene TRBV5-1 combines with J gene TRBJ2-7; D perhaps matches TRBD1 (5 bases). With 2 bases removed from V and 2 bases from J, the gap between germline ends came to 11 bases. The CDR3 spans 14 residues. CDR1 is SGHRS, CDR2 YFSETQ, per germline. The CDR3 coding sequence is TGCGCCAGCAGCTTCCCCGACAGACCCTACGAGCAGTACTTC. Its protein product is CASSFPDRPYEQYF.

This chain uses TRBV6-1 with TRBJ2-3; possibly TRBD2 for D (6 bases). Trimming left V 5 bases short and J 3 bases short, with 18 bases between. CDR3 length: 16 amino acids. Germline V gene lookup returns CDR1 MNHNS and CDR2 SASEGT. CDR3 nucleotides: TGTGCCAGCAGTCGGACCGGGACCGGGGGAACAGATACGCAGTATTTT. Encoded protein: CASSRTGTGGTDTQYF.

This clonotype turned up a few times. DNA for the CDR3: TGTGCCAGCAGTTTCCGACTGAGCGGAACTACCTACAATGAGCAGTTCTTC. It translates to CASSFRLSGTTYNEQFF. This chain joins TRBV27 and TRBJ2-1; the D gene is possibly TRBD2 (5 bases). Germline CDR1 and CDR2: MNHEY and SMNVEV (reference sequence). Trimming removed 3 bases at V and 2 bases at J, with 17 bases between. The CDR3 has 17 residues.